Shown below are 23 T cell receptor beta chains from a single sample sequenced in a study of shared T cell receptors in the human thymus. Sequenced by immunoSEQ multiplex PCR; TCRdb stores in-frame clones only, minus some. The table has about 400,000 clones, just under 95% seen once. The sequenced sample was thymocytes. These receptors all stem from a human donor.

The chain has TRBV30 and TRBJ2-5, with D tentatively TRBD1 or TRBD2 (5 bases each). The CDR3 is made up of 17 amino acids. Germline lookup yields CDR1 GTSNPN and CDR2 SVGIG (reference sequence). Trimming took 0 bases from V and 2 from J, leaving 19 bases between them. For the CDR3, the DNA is TGTGCCTGGAGTGTACGGGGCCAACCACCTAAACAAGAGACCCAGTACTTC. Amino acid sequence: CAWSVRGQPPKQETQYF.

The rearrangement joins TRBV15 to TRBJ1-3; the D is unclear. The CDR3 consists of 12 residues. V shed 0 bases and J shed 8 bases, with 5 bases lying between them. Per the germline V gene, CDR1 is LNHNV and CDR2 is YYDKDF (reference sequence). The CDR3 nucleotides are TGTGCCACCAGCAGAGATCCAGACACCATATATTTT. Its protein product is CATSRDPDTIYF.

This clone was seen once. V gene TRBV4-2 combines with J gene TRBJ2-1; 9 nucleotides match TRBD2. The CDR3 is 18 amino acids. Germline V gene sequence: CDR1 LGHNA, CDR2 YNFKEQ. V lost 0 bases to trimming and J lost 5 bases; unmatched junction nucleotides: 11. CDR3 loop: CASSQEGTGTSSHNEQFF. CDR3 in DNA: TGTGCCAGCAGCCAAGAAGGGACGGGGACTAGCTCACACAATGAGCAGTTCTTC.

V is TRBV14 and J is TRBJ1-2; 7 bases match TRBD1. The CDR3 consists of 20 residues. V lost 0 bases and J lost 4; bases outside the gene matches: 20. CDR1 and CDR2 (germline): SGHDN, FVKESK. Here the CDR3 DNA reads TGTGCCAGCAGCCAAGACGGGACAGACCTTTTGGGACTTATGGGCTATGGCTACACCTTC. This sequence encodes CASSQDGTDLLGLMGYGYTF.

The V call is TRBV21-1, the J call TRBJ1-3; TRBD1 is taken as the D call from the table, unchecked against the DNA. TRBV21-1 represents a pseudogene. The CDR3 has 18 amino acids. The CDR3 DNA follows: TGTGCCAGCAGCACCCGACCGGGACAGTATACCTCTGGAAACACCATATATTTT. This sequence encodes CASSTRPGQYTSGNTIYF.

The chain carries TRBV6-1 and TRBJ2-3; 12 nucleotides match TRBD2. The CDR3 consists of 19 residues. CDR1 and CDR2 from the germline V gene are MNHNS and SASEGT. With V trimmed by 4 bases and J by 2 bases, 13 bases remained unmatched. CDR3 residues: CASSALAGGPGRFTDTQYF. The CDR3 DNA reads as TGTGCCAGCAGTGCCCTAGCGGGAGGGCCCGGACGATTCACAGATACGCAGTATTTT.

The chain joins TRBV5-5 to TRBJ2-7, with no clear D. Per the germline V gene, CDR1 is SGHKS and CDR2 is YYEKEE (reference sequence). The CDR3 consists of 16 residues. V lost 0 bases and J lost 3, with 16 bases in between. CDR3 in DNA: TGTGCCAGCAGCTTGGTCGGTGGGCATTTAATCTACGAGCAGTACTTC. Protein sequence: CASSLVGGHLIYEQYF.

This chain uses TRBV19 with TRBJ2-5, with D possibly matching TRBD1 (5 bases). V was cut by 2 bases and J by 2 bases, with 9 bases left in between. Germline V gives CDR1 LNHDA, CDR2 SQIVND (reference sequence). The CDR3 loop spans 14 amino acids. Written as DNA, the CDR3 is TGTGCCAGTAGTATACGACAGCCGCAAGAGACCCAGTACTTC. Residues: CASSIRQPQETQYF.

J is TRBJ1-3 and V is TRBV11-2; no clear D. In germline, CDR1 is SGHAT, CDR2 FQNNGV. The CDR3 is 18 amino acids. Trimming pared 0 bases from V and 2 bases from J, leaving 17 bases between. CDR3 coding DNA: TGTGCCAGCAGCTTAGATTGGAGGTTTGCTCCCCCTGGAAACACCATATATTTT. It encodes CASSLDWRFAPPGNTIYF.

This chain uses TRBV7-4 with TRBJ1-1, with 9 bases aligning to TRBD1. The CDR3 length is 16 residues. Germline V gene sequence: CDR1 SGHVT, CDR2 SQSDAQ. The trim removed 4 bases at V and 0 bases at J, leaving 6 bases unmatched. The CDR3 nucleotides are TGTGCCAGCAGCTCTTGGACAGGGGCTCTGAACACTGAAGCTTTCTTT. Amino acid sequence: CASSSWTGALNTEAFF. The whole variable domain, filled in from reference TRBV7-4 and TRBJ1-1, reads GAGVSQSPRYKVAKRGRDVALRCDSISGHVTLYWYRQTLGQGSEVLTYSQSDAQRDKSGRPSGRFSAERPERSVSTLKIQRTEQGDSAVYLCASSSWTGALNTEAFFGQGTRLTVV.

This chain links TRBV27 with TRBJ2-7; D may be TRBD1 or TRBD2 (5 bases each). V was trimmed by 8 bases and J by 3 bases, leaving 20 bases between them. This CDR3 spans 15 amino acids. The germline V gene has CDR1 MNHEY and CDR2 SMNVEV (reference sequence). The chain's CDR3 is CASRLRGTSYYEQYF. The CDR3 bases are TGTGCCAGCCGCTTACGAGGGACGTCGTACTACGAGCAGTACTTC.

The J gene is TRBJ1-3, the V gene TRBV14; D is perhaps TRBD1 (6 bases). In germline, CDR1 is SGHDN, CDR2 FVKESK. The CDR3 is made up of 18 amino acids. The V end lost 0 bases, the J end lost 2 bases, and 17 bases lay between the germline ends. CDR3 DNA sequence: TGTGCCAGCAGCCAAGATCTTCCCAGGGGCCGACCTGGAAACACCATATATTTT. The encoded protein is CASSQDLPRGRPGNTIYF.

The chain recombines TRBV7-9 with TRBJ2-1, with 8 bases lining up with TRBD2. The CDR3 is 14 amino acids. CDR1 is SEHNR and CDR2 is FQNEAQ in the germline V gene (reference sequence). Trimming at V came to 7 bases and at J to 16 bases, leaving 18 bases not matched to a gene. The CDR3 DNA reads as TGTGCCAGCACCCCGGGGGGGAGTGTCACTTTGGGTTTCTTC. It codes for CASTPGGSVTLGFF.

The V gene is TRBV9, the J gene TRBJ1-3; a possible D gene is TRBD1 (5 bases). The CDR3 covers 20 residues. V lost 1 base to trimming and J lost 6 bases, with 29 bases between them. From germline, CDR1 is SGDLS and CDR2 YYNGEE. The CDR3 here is CASSVSPTRTFHPPENTIYF. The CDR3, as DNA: TGTGCCAGCAGCGTATCCCCCACCCGGACATTTCACCCTCCGGAAAACACCATATATTTT.

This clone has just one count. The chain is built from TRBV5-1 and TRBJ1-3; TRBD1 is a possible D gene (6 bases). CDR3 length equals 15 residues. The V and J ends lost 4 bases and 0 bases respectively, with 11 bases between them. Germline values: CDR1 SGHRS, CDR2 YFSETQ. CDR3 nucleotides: TGCGCCAGCAGCCCCCTACAGGGCTCTGGAAACACCATATATTTT. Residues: CASSPLQGSGNTIYF. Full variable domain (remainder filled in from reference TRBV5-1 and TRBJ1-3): KAGVTQTPRYLIKTRGQQVTLSCSPISGHRSVSWYQQTPGQGLQFLFEYFSETQRNKGNFPGRFSGRQFSNSRSEMNVSTLELGDSALYLCASSPLQGSGNTIYFGEGSWLTVV.

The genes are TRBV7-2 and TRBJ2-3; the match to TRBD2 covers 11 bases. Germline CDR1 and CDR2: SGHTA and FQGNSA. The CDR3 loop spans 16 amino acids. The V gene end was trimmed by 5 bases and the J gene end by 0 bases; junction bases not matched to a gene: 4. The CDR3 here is CASSRWTSGSTDTQYF. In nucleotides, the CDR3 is TGTGCCAGCAGCCGATGGACTAGCGGGAGCACAGATACGCAGTATTTT.

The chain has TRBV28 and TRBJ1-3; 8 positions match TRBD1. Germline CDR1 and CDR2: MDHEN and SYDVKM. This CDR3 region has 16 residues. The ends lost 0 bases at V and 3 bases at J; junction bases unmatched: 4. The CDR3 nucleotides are TGTGCCAGCAGTTTATGGGACAGGGAGGGTGGAAACACCATATATTTT. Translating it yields CASSLWDREGGNTIYF. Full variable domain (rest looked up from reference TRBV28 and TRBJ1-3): DVKVTQSSRYLVKRTGEKVFLECVQDMDHENMFWYRQDPGLGLRLIYFSYDVKMKEKGDIPEGYSVSREKKERFSLILESASTNQTSMYLCASSLWDREGGNTIYFGEGSWLTVV.

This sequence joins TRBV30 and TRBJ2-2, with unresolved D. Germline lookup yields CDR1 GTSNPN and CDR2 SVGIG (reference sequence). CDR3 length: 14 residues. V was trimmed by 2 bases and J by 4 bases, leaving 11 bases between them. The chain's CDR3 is CAWSKAIITGELFF. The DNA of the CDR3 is TGTGCCTGGAGTAAGGCGATCATCACCGGGGAGCTGTTTTTT.

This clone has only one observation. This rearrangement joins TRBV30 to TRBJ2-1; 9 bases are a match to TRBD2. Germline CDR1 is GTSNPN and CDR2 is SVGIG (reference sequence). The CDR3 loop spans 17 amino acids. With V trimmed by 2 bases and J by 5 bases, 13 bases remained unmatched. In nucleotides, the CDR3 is TGTGCCTGGAGTCTGCGGCTAGCGGGAATCCTGGACAATGAGCAGTTCTTC. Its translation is CAWSLRLAGILDNEQFF.

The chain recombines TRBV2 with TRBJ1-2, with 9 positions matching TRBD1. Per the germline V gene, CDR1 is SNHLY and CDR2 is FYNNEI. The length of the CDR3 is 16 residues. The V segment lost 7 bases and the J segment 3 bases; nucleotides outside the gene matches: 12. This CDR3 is CASIVEQGARDYGYTF. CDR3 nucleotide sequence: TGTGCCAGCATCGTTGAACAGGGGGCCCGCGACTATGGCTACACCTTC. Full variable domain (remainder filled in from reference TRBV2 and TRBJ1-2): EPEVTQTPSHQVTQMGQEVILRCVPISNHLYFYWYRQILGQKVEFLVSFYNNEISEKSEIFDDQFSVERPDGSNFTLKIRSTKLEDSAMYFCASIVEQGARDYGYTFGSGTRLTVV.

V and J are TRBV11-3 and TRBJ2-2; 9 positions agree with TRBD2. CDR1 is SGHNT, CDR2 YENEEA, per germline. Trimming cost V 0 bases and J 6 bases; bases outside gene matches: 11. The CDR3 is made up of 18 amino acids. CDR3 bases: TGTGCCAGCAGCTTAGATACGCCGGGACTAGCTCGGCCCGGGGAGCTGTTTTTT. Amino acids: CASSLDTPGLARPGELFF.

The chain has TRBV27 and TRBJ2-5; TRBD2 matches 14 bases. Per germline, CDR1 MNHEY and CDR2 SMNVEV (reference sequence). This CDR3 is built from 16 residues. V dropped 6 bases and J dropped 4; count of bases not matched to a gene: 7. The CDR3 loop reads CASSPRLAGGGETQYF. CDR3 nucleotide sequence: TGTGCCAGCAGCCCTCGACTAGCGGGAGGGGGAGAGACCCAGTACTTC.

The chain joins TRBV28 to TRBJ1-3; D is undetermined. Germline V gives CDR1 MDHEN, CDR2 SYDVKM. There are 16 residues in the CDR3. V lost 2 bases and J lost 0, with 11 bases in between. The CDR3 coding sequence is TGTGCCAGCAGTTTAATTCATGGTTCCTCTGGAAACACCATATATTTT. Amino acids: CASSLIHGSSGNTIYF.